Reported below is one T cell receptor (beta chain). Its antigen remains undetermined. No base qualities exist here, and no much larger clone lies one base off it. TCRbeta CDR3 regions were amplified from genomic DNA by means of the immunoSEQ Assay, a bias-controlled multiplex PCR. The original methods were these. Nucleated cell counts per sample were estimated from amplification of reference gene primers within the assay. Sequence reads were collapsed and filtered to measure the absolute abundance of every unique TCRbeta CDR3 rearrangement. For each sample, productive Simpson clonality was calculated as the square root of Simpson's diversity index over productive rearrangements. TCRdb took this table from immuneACCESS and kept in-frame rearrangements with V and J called. Such tables lack part of the clones; where checked against another copy, unresolved V genes explain under half of the gap, and the rest is unexplained. V and J calls plus clone size are reproduced from that table; the DNA served to infer D and trimming. The sample records under 300,000 clones, 70% to 85% of which are singletons. The ten largest clones capture approximately 5% of the sample.

Each collaborating institution followed its own protocols to collect whole blood in K2EDTA tubes. Collaborator samples were shipped for TCRbeta analysis as frozen whole blood, isolated PBMCs, or DNA extracted from either sample type. CDR1 is given as LGHNA and CDR2 as YNFKEQ, both from the germline V gene. V and J are truncated by 4 bases and 6 bases respectively, leaving an intervening sequence of 12 bases. Its CDR3 holds 13 amino acids, cysteine through phenylalanine. Only the CDR3 portion is preserved as DNA: 39 bases, with reading frame beginning at the first base. This sample is drawn from a study of blood T cell repertoires in COVID-19 (dated by TCRdb to the early 2020s). Looking at the study overall: The collaborator samples originated in the United States, Italy and Spain and spanned the acute and convalescent phases of COVID-19. Deeply sampled blood TCRbeta repertoires from subjects exposed to, actively infected with, or recovered from COVID-19 were included in the dataset. The sample metadata nearly always contained a de-identified subject ID, COVID-19 status, age in years and sex. HLA class I and class II types, where available, came from metadata supplied by the sample provider rather than from assay-based typing. The repertoires were released in a freely available public database meant as a resource for research on the immune response to SARS-CoV-2. The material from the prospective study consisted of cDNA or gDNA derived from T cells, B-cell-depleted T cells, or PBMCs. Samples came from the ongoing ImmuneRACE study (first 160 participants) plus 1,254 subjects from 6 global collaborators.

The paper's findings and limits, for the study overall: The quantity of clinical and demographic metadata differed by source and by participant and was supplied without curation.

The chain was built from TRBV4-2 and TRBJ1-2; the D gene is perhaps TRBD1, on 6 matching bases. The receptor comes from a woman of 80 years or more with active or convalescent COVID-19. Sequenced input: peripheral blood. The CDR3 protein is CASSPGQSHGYTF. The nucleotides are TGTGCCAGCAGCCCGGGACAAAGTCATGGCTACACCTTC.